The next 19 T cell receptor beta chains were all read from a single sample in a study of cytomegalovirus exposure and HLA in healthy donors. 13 Jbeta primers and 60 Vbeta primers were used for the PCR. Clones were read by immunoSEQ multiplex PCR, and TCRdb kept only the in-frame ones, dropping some. The repertoire holds 150,000 to 200,000 clones, roughly four fifths seen once, with roughly 3% in the top ten. The material sequenced was PBMCs. Source of these receptors: a woman aged 45-60 years in good health and CMV-seropositive.

The V and J genes are TRBV11-2 and TRBJ2-7; 8 bases align to TRBD1. Looked up from germline, CDR1 is SGHAT and CDR2 is FQNNGV. The ends lost 5 bases at V and 4 bases at J; junction bases unmatched: 7. The CDR3 is made up of 14 amino acids. CDR3 nucleotide sequence: TGTGCCAGCAGCAGGCCAGGGGGCTGGTACGAGCAGTACTTC. As protein: CASSRPGGWYEQYF.

The rearrangement joins TRBV5-4 to TRBJ2-3, with D unclear. Germline-derived CDR1 and CDR2 are SGHNT and YYREEE (reference sequence). V shed 2 bases and J shed 0 bases, with 10 bases lying between them. The CDR3 sequence is 15 residues long. The CDR3 sequence is CASSLPQASTDTQYF. CDR3 coding DNA: TGTGCCAGCAGCTTACCTCAAGCTAGCACAGATACGCAGTATTTT.

This chain links TRBV5-1 with TRBJ2-7; D not certain. CDR3 length: 13 amino acids. Trimming stripped 4 bases from V and 1 base from J, with 9 bases between. CDR1 is SGHRS and CDR2 is YFSETQ in the germline V gene. The CDR3 region is CASSQTRSYEQYF. CDR3 DNA: TGCGCCAGCAGCCAAACGAGGTCCTACGAGCAGTACTTC.

Note on this clone: This sample also contains other DNA sequences that code for the same CDR3. The CDR3 here is CASSLTTGLFF. CDR3 coding DNA: TGTGCCAGCTCCCTAACCACGGGGCTGTTTTTT. The chain couples TRBV11-2 to TRBJ2-2; D ambiguous. With 8 bases removed from V and 13 bases from J, the gap between germline ends came to 14 bases. The germline V gene encodes CDR1 SGHAT and CDR2 FQNNGV. The length of the CDR3 is 11 residues.

The chain carries TRBV4-2 and TRBJ1-3, with 8 positions matching TRBD1. Per the germline V gene, CDR1 is LGHNA and CDR2 is YNFKEQ. CDR3 length equals 15 residues. Trimming cost V 5 bases and J 3 bases; bases outside gene matches: 6. The CDR3 DNA sequence: TGTGCCAGCAGCTGGGGACAGGTGGATGGAAACACCATATATTTT. This gives the protein CASSWGQVDGNTIYF.

The chain carries TRBV27 and TRBJ1-1, with D perhaps matching TRBD1 (5 bases). This CDR3 has 13 amino acids. CDR1 is MNHEY, CDR2 SMNVEV, per germline (reference sequence). V was pared by 0 bases and J by 6 bases, with 8 bases between. CDR3 residues: CASSLSGGSEAFF. The CDR3 DNA is TGTGCCAGCAGTTTATCGGGGGGTTCTGAAGCTTTCTTT.

CDR3 in amino acids: CASRMTGNYGYTF. DNA for the CDR3: TGTGCCAGCAGGATGACAGGGAACTATGGCTACACCTTC. V and J are TRBV6-5 and TRBJ1-2; 7 bases align to TRBD1. Germline V gene data show CDR1 as MNHEY and CDR2 as SVGAGI. Germline trimming cut 6 bases from V and 2 bases from J; bases unmatched to any gene: 3. The CDR3 length is 13 residues.

DNA for the CDR3: TGTGCCAGTAGTATAGAGAATAACAGGATCTACGAGCAGTACTTC. It encodes CASSIENNRIYEQYF. V gene TRBV19 combines with J gene TRBJ2-7; D may be TRBD1 (5 bases). Trimming left V 0 bases short and J 3 bases short, with 12 bases between. The CDR3 runs 15 residues. Germline loops: CDR1 LNHDA, CDR2 SQIVND (reference sequence).

The V and J genes are TRBV5-1 and TRBJ1-3; 8 nucleotides match TRBD1. This CDR3 is built from 19 residues. V shed 0 bases, J shed 0 bases, and the junction held 11 bases outside the gene matches. Per the germline V gene, CDR1 is SGHRS and CDR2 is YFSETQ. The CDR3 loop reads CASSLAAGQGPLSGNTIYF. CDR3 DNA sequence: TGCGCCAGCAGCTTGGCCGCTGGACAGGGCCCCCTCTCTGGAAACACCATATATTTT.

On this clone: This could be a read error, since a much larger clone is one nucleotide away. The gene calls are TRBV2 and TRBJ2-7, with D perhaps matching TRBD1 (6 bases). The length of the CDR3 is 12 residues. CDR1 SNHLY and CDR2 FYNNEI come from the germline V gene. Trimming shortened V by 8 bases and J by 0 bases, and 8 bases separated the two germline ends. The CDR3 sequence: CASRDNSYEQYF. For the CDR3, the DNA is TGTGCCAGCCGGGACAACTCCTACGAGCAGTACTTC.

The rearrangement joins TRBV2 to TRBJ2-3; perhaps TRBD2 as D (5 bases). The germline V and J ends were trimmed by 0 bases and 4 bases, with 8 bases remaining between them. The CDR3 spans 14 residues. CDR1 SNHLY and CDR2 FYNNEI come from the germline V gene. The CDR3 sequence is CASSEASGADTQYF. CDR3 in DNA: TGTGCCAGCAGTGAAGCGTCCGGGGCAGATACGCAGTATTTT.

This clone turned up a few times. This chain uses TRBV5-5 with TRBJ1-1, with 7 positions matching TRBD1. This CDR3 is built from 17 residues. J lost 1 base, V lost 0 bases, and 9 bases had no gene match. Germline V lookup: CDR1 SGHKS, CDR2 YYEKEE (reference sequence). Here the CDR3 DNA reads TGTGCCAGCAGCTTGGGCTACACAGGGGTGAGGAACACTGAAGCTTTCTTT. Translation: CASSLGYTGVRNTEAFF.

This chain links TRBV11-2 with TRBJ1-1; D might be TRBD1 (5 bases). V dropped 5 bases and J dropped 2 bases, with 9 bases sitting between them. The CDR3 runs 13 residues. Germline CDR1 SGHAT, CDR2 FQNNGV. CDR3 coding DNA: TGTGCCAGCAGCGCAGGGCCTAACACTGAAGCTTTCTTT. This codes for CASSAGPNTEAFF.

This clone has just a few counts. In DNA form, the CDR3 reads TGTGCCATCAGTGACAGGGGTGGCTACACCTTC. Amino acid sequence: CAISDRGGYTF. The V call is TRBV10-3, the J call TRBJ1-2; D may be TRBD1 (6 bases). The germline V gene has CDR1 ENHRY and CDR2 SYGVKD. The CDR3 has 11 amino acids. Trimming took 3 bases from V and 7 from J, leaving 6 bases between them.

The rearrangement uses TRBV10-2 and TRBJ2-7, with 8 bases matching TRBD1. V lost 6 bases, J lost 6 bases, and 7 bases stayed unmatched. Per germline, CDR1 WSHSY and CDR2 SAAADI. The CDR3 contains 13 residues. CDR3 in amino acids: CASSGTGEGEQYF. In nucleotides, the CDR3 is TGCGCCAGCAGCGGGACAGGCGAAGGCGAGCAGTACTTC.

This chain uses TRBV5-6 with TRBJ1-5, with TRBD1 as a possible D gene (6 bases). The CDR3 sequence is 12 residues long. V was pared by 4 bases and J by 6 bases, with 8 bases between. The germline gives CDR1 SGHDT, CDR2 YYEEEE. The CDR3 is CASSQGGQPQHF. Here the CDR3 DNA reads TGTGCCAGCAGCCAAGGGGGTCAGCCCCAGCATTTT. Together with reference TRBV5-6 and TRBJ1-5, the CDR3 gives the full variable domain: DAGVTQSPTHLIKTRGQQVTLRCSPKSGHDTVSWYQQALGQGPQFIFQYYEEEERQRGNFPDRFSGHQFPNYSSELNVNALLLGDSALYLCASSQGGQPQHFGDGTRLSIL.

The chain uses TRBV2 and TRBJ1-1; 7 positions match TRBD1. The CDR3 contains 12 residues. Looked up from germline, CDR1 is SNHLY and CDR2 is FYNNEI. With 7 bases clipped from V and 8 bases from J, the junction kept 7 bases outside the gene matches. The chain's CDR3 is CASTTNRGEAFF. CDR3 nucleotides: TGTGCCAGCACTACGAACAGGGGAGAAGCTTTCTTT.

The chain joins TRBV19 to TRBJ1-5, with D tentatively TRBD1 (6 bases). CDR3 size: 13 residues. V dropped 4 bases and J dropped 6 bases, with 10 bases sitting between them. CDR1 is LNHDA and CDR2 is SQIVND in the germline V gene (reference sequence). CDR3 amino acids: CASSKGGLQPQHF. The CDR3 DNA reads TGTGCCAGTAGTAAGGGGGGGCTTCAGCCCCAGCATTTT.

This sequence joins TRBV27 and TRBJ1-4; TRBD1 agrees at 7 bases. V lost 5 bases to trimming and J lost 2 bases; unmatched junction nucleotides: 8. The length of the CDR3 is 16 residues. The V gene's germline CDR1 is MNHEY and CDR2 SMNVEV (reference sequence). In DNA, the CDR3 is TGTGCCAGCAGTCCCCGGACAGGCCTCACTAATGAAAAACTGTTTTTT. It codes for CASSPRTGLTNEKLFF.